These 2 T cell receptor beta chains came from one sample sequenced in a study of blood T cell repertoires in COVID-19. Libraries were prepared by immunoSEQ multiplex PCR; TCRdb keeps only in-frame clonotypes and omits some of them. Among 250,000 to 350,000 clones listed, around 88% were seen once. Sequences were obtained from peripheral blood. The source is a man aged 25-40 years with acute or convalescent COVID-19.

CDR3 bases: TGTGCCAGCAGTACTCGTAGGGAGGGGACAGATACGCAGTATTTT. Protein product: CASSTRREGTDTQYF. This chain joins TRBV28 and TRBJ2-3; 7 bases map to TRBD2. Germline CDR1 MDHEN, CDR2 SYDVKM. This CDR3 has 15 amino acids. J was trimmed by 3 bases and V by 5 bases; bases with no gene match: 8. Full variable domain (missing parts from reference TRBV28 and TRBJ2-3): DVKVTQSSRYLVKRTGEKVFLECVQDMDHENMFWYRQDPGLGLRLIYFSYDVKMKEKGDIPEGYSVSREKKERFSLILESASTNQTSMYLCASSTRREGTDTQYFGPGTRLTVL.

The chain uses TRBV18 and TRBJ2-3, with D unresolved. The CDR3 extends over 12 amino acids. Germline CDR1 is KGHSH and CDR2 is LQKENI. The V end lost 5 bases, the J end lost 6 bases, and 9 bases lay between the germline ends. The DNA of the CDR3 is TGTGCCAGCTCATCCACTGCGGATACGCAGTATTTT. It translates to CASSSTADTQYF.